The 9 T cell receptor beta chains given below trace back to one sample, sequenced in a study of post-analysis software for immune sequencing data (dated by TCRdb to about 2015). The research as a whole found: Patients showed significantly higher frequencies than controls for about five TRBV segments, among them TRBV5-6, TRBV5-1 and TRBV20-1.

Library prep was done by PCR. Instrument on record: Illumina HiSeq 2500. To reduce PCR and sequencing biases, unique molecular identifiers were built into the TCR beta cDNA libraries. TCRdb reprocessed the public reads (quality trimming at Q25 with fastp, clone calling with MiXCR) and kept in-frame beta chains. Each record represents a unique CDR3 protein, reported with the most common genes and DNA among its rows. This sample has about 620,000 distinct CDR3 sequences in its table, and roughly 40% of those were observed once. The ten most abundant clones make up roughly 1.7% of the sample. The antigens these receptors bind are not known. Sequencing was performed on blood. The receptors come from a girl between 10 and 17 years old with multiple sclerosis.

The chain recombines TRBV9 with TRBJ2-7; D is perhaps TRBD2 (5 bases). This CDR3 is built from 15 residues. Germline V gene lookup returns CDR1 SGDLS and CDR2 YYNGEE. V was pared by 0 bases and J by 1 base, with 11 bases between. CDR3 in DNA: TGTGCCAGCAGCGTAGGAGGGCCCCGGTCCTACGAGCAGTACTTC. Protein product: CASSVGGPRSYEQYF.

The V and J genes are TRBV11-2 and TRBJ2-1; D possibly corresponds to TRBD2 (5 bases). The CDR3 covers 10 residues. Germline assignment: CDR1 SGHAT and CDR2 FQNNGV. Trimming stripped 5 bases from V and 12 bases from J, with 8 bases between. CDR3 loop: CASSLEGQFF. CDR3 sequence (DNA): TGTGCCAGCAGCCTCGAGGGGCAGTTCTTC.

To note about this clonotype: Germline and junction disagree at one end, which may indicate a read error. The CDR3 region has the DNA TGCAGCGTTGGCCCAGACCAGGAGACCCAGTACTTC. Its protein is CSVGPDQETQYF. The chain carries TRBV29-1 and TRBJ2-5; D unresolved. The germline CDR1 and CDR2 sequences are SQVTM and ANQGSEA. CDR3 length: 12 residues.

The CDR3 sequence: CASSLGRGFKNGDYGYTF. The CDR3 DNA follows: TGTGCCAGCAGCTTAGGCAGGGGTTTCAAAAACGGGGACTATGGCTACACCTTC. The chain links TRBV7-8 to TRBJ1-2, with D perhaps TRBD1 (6 bases). CDR1 is SGHVS, CDR2 FQNEAQ, per germline. There are 18 residues in the CDR3. Trimming took off 1 base at V and 3 bases at J, with 21 bases between the two ends.

The CDR3 sequence: CATSRDLRDTEAFF. Here the CDR3 DNA reads TGTGCCACCAGCAGAGATCTAAGGGACACTGAAGCTTTCTTT. This chain uses TRBV15 with TRBJ1-1; no clear D. The CDR3 loop spans 14 amino acids. Trimming pared 0 bases from V and 3 bases from J, leaving 8 bases between. Germline V gene sequence: CDR1 LNHNV, CDR2 YYDKDF (reference sequence).

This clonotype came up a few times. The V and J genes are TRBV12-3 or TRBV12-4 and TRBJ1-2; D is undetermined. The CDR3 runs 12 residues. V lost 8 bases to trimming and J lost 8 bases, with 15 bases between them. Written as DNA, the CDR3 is TGTGCCAGCTCGTTTAGGGCTTTCGGCTACACCTTC. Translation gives CASSFRAFGYTF.

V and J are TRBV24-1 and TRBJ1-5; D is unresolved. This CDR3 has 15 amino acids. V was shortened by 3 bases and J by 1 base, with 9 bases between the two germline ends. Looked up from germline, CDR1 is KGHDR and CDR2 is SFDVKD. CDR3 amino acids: CATSDPRTSNQPQHF. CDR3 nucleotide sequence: TGTGCCACCAGTGATCCCAGGACCAGCAATCAGCCCCAGCATTTT.

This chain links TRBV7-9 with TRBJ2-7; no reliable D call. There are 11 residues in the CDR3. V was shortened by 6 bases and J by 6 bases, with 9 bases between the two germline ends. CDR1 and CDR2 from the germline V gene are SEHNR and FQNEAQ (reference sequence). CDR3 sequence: CASSFGGEQYF. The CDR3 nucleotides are TGTGCCAGCAGTTTTGGCGGCGAGCAGTACTTC.

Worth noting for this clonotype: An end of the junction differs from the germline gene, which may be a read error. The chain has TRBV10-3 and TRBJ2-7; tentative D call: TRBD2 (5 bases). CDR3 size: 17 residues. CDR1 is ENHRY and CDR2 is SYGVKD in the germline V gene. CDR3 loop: CAISEGWRADSSHEQYF. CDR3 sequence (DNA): TGTGCCATCAGCGAGGGTTGGCGAGCGGACTCCTCCCACGAGCAGTACTTC.